This paragraph reports one T cell receptor (beta chain). Method: immunoSEQ multiplex PCR; TCRdb's copy keeps in-frame clones and lacks some. Here the sample spans more than 2,500 clones, 28% being singletons. V was clipped by 4 bases and J by 4 bases, with 11 bases between them. Germline CDR1 reads MNHGY; CDR2 reads SAAAGT. This CDR3 is 14 amino acids long. This record belongs to a study of T cells in localized non-small cell lung cancer. This receptor was obtained from a female donor older than 55 with stage I lung adenocarcinoma. The starting material was lung tumor tissue, obtained before any cancer treatment. The gene calls are TRBV6-8 and TRBJ2-1; D is unclear. CDR3 DNA sequence: TGTGCCAGCAGTTCCGGACGGATATACAATGAGCAGTTCTTC. Protein product: CASSSGRIYNEQFF.